The 30 T cell receptor beta chains presented below share a single source sample, sequenced in a study of blood T cell repertoires in COVID-19 (dated by TCRdb to 2020 to 2022). Preparation of the library involved the immunoSEQ multiplex PCR assay. This immuneACCESS table, as held by TCRdb, lists in-frame sequences with V and J called but not all clones. Of the missing ones, under half trace to an unresolved V gene in checked studies; the others have no known cause. The sample contains 110,000 to 150,000 clones, about four fifths of them found a single time. The ten largest clones take up roughly 1.5% of the sample. The sample comprised peripheral blood. The source of these receptors is a human donor in a cohort sampled during active COVID-19.

The chain uses TRBV6-2 or TRBV6-3 and TRBJ2-1; TRBD1 matches 7 bases. The CDR3 contains 13 residues. Trimming cost V 5 bases and J 12 bases; bases outside gene matches: 10. CDR1 and CDR2 (germline): MNHEY, SVGEGT. The CDR3 is CASSRNTGDVQFF. For the CDR3, the DNA is TGTGCCAGCAGTCGTAATACAGGGGACGTGCAGTTCTTC.

The rearrangement uses TRBV9 and TRBJ2-2, with D unresolved. This CDR3 comprises 13 residues. The V gene's germline CDR1 is SGDLS and CDR2 YYNGEE. V was shortened by 4 bases and J by 4 bases, with 8 bases between the two germline ends. CDR3 region: CASSPRSTGELFF. As DNA, the CDR3 is TGTGCCAGCAGCCCCCGTAGCACCGGGGAGCTGTTTTTT.

This chain joins TRBV11-2 and TRBJ2-7, with a weak D call TRBD1 (6 bases). V was clipped by 2 bases and J by 1 base, with 12 bases between them. This CDR3 has 15 amino acids. The germline gives CDR1 SGHAT, CDR2 FQNNGV. CDR3 residues: CASSLRADSSYEQYF. CDR3 nucleotides: TGTGCCAGCAGCTTAAGGGCGGACAGTTCCTACGAGCAGTACTTC. Variable domain in full (rest from reference TRBV11-2 and TRBJ2-7): EAGVAQSPRYKIIEKRQSVAFWCNPISGHATLYWYQQILGQGPKLLIQFQNNGVVDDSQLPKDRFSAERLKGVDSTLKIQPAKLEDSAVYLCASSLRADSSYEQYFGPGTRLTVT.

The CDR3 sequence: CASSQAATNEKLFF. CDR3 coding DNA: TGTGCCAGCAGCCAAGCAGCAACTAATGAAAAACTGTTTTTT. The chain recombines TRBV3-1 (or the pseudogene TRBV3-2) with TRBJ1-4, with unresolved D. The germline gives CDR1 LGHDT, CDR2 YNNKEL (reference sequence). The CDR3 runs 14 residues. Deletions cut 1 base from V and 0 bases from J, with 3 bases between.

The chain is built from TRBV30 and TRBJ2-3; 8 nucleotides match TRBD2. CDR1 is GTSNPN, CDR2 SVGIG, per germline (reference sequence). V was pared by 0 bases and J by 3 bases, with 5 bases of the junction left unmatched. CDR3 length: 15 residues. The CDR3 loop reads CAWSVLASGTDTQYF. The CDR3 coding sequence is TGTGCCTGGAGTGTACTGGCTAGCGGGACAGATACGCAGTATTTT.

The chain carries TRBV6-5 and TRBJ1-6, with unresolved D. This CDR3 spans 14 amino acids. The germline V gene has CDR1 MNHEY and CDR2 SVGAGI. The V and J ends lost 5 bases and 9 bases respectively, with 14 bases between them. CDR3 in amino acids: CASSTEGGGSPLHF. The CDR3 DNA is TGTGCCAGCAGTACCGAGGGAGGCGGTTCACCCCTCCACTTT.

The V and J genes are TRBV19 and TRBJ2-2; TRBD1 is a possible D gene (6 bases). The CDR3 contains 18 residues. CDR1 LNHDA and CDR2 SQIVND come from the germline V gene (reference sequence). The V gene lost 3 bases and the J gene lost 2 bases, with 19 bases spanning the gap. The CDR3, as DNA: TGTGCCAGTAGTATTTTGATTGGAGAACAGGGTAACACCGGGGAGCTGTTTTTT. It translates to CASSILIGEQGNTGELFF. Full variable domain (outside the CDR3, taken from reference TRBV19 and TRBJ2-2): DGGITQSPKYLFRKEGQNVTLSCEQNLNHDAMYWYRQDPGQGLRLIYYSQIVNDFQKGDIAEGYSVSREKKESFPLTVTSAQKNPTAFYLCASSILIGEQGNTGELFFGEGSRLTVL.

V gene TRBV3-1 (or the pseudogene TRBV3-2) combines with J gene TRBJ2-7; 8 bases are a match to TRBD2. From germline, CDR1 is LGHDT and CDR2 YNNKEL (reference sequence). With 2 bases clipped from V and 2 bases from J, the junction kept 5 bases outside the gene matches. This CDR3 has 15 amino acids. The CDR3 DNA reads TGTGCCAGCAGCCAAAGACTAGCGACCGCCTACGAGCAGTACTTC. Protein sequence: CASSQRLATAYEQYF.

This clone has more than one count but fewer than ten. This chain connects TRBV7-2 to TRBJ2-5, with D perhaps matching TRBD2 (5 bases). In germline, CDR1 is SGHTA, CDR2 FQGNSA. The V and J ends lost 3 bases and 1 base respectively, with 12 bases between them. This CDR3 region has 15 residues. CDR3 nucleotide sequence: TGTGCCAGCAGCTTTACGTCGGGGTTCCAAGAGACCCAGTACTTC. Its protein is CASSFTSGFQETQYF. Combining the CDR3 with reference TRBV7-2 and TRBJ2-5 gives the whole variable domain GAGVSQSPSNKVTEKGKDVELRCDPISGHTALYWYRQSLGQGLEFLIYFQGNSAPDKSGLPSDRFSAERTGGSVSTLTIQRTQQEDSAVYLCASSFTSGFQETQYFGPGTRLLVL.

The rearrangement joins TRBV28 to TRBJ2-5; 16 positions agree with TRBD2. Germline loops: CDR1 MDHEN, CDR2 SYDVKM. J was trimmed by 9 bases and V by 4 bases; bases with no gene match: 11. This CDR3 has 17 amino acids. Here the CDR3 reads CASSSGTSGRASGAQYF. The CDR3, as DNA: TGTGCCAGCAGTTCCGGGACTAGCGGGAGGGCTAGTGGGGCCCAGTACTTC.

V gene TRBV19 combines with J gene TRBJ1-1, with 9 nucleotides matching TRBD1. Germline values: CDR1 LNHDA, CDR2 SQIVND (reference sequence). Trimming at V came to 3 bases and at J to 5 bases, leaving 10 bases not matched to a gene. This CDR3 is 16 amino acids long. In DNA, the CDR3 is TGTGCCAGTAGTATCTCCGGGACAGGGATAGGGACTGAAGCTTTCTTT. It codes for CASSISGTGIGTEAFF.

Concerning this clone: The junction differs from germline at one of its ends, possibly a read error. The rearrangement joins TRBV7-7 to TRBJ2-3, with TRBD2 matching over 11 bases. Germline assignment: CDR1 SSHAT and CDR2 FNYEAQ (reference sequence). The CDR3 sequence is 15 residues long. The CDR3 region is CASSQGLAGTDTQYF. CDR3 coding DNA: TGTGCTAGCAGCCAGGGACTAGCGGGCACAGATACGCAGTATTTT.

The chain carries TRBV10-1 and TRBJ1-2; 7 positions agree with TRBD1. After removal of 9 bases from V and 6 bases from J, the junction contained 7 bases not matched to a gene. In germline, CDR1 is WNHNN, CDR2 SYGVQD (reference sequence). This CDR3 is built from 12 residues. The CDR3 region is CARPDRPNGYTF. The DNA of the CDR3 is TGCGCCAGACCGGACAGGCCGAATGGCTACACCTTC.

V usage is TRBV9 and J usage is TRBJ2-6; no clear D gene. The CDR3 runs 13 residues. Trimming shortened V by 4 bases and J by 9 bases, and 11 bases separated the two germline ends. Per the germline V gene, CDR1 is SGDLS and CDR2 is YYNGEE. In DNA form, the CDR3 reads TGTGCCAGCAGCCCTGGGCTCGTCAACGTCCTGACTTTC. Its protein is CASSPGLVNVLTF.

This clone was seen only once. The gene calls are TRBV12-3 or TRBV12-4 and TRBJ2-2; D call uncertain. This CDR3 spans 13 amino acids. V lost 4 bases and J lost 7, with 10 bases in between. In DNA form, the CDR3 reads TGTGCCAGCAGTTCCCTCTACCTCGGGGAGCTGTTTTTT. Encoded protein: CASSSLYLGELFF.

V usage is TRBV3-1 (or the pseudogene TRBV3-2) and J usage is TRBJ2-1; 9 bases line up with TRBD2. The CDR3 length is 14 residues. Germline CDR1 and CDR2: LGHDT and YNNKEL (reference sequence). Trimming at V came to 4 bases and at J to 6 bases, leaving 4 bases not matched to a gene. The CDR3 nucleotides read TGTGCCAGCAGCCGCGGGAGGGCCGGCAATGAGCAGTTCTTC. Translated: CASSRGRAGNEQFF.

The rearrangement links TRBV19 to TRBJ2-5; 9 bases are shared with TRBD2. The CDR3 extends over 14 amino acids. J was trimmed by 5 bases and V by 9 bases; bases with no gene match: 10. Germline V gene data show CDR1 as LNHDA and CDR2 as SQIVND (reference sequence). CDR3 in DNA: TGTGCCAGCTGTAGCGGGAGAACGGGCGAGACCCAGTACTTC. Residues: CASCSGRTGETQYF.

The rearrangement links TRBV24-1 to TRBJ2-1; D ambiguous. The CDR3 is 15 amino acids. Germline V lookup: CDR1 KGHDR, CDR2 SFDVKD. The ends were cut back, 8 bases at V and 0 bases at J, with 13 bases in the middle. CDR3 bases: TGTGCCACCACCCCCCTCTCCGTCTCCTACAATGAGCAGTTCTTC. Protein product: CATTPLSVSYNEQFF.

This sequence joins TRBV27 and TRBJ2-2, with 9 positions matching TRBD2. Germline-derived CDR1 and CDR2 are MNHEY and SMNVEV (reference sequence). CDR3 length equals 15 residues. Losses at the gene ends were 6 bases for V and 4 bases for J; bases not matched to a gene: 6. The CDR3: CASSKRGLATGELFF. CDR3 sequence (DNA): TGTGCCAGCAGCAAACGGGGACTAGCCACCGGGGAGCTGTTTTTT.

In its sample, this clone was seen a few times. This CDR3 is CASSLPSGSTETQYF. In nucleotides, the CDR3 is TGTGCCAGCAGCCTCCCTAGCGGGAGCACGGAGACCCAGTACTTC. The gene calls are TRBV3-1 (or the pseudogene TRBV3-2) and TRBJ2-5, with TRBD2 identical over 10 bases. The CDR3 covers 15 residues. Germline V gene data show CDR1 as LGHDT and CDR2 as YNNKEL (reference sequence). The junction had 7 bases not matched to a gene; V was cut back by 4 bases and J by 5 bases.

This chain connects TRBV19 to TRBJ1-2; maybe TRBD1 (6 bases). The germline V gene has CDR1 LNHDA and CDR2 SQIVND (reference sequence). The CDR3 is made up of 15 amino acids. The V end lost 4 bases, the J end lost 2 bases, and 14 bases lay between the germline ends. CDR3 nucleotide sequence: TGTGCCAGTAGTAACCAGGGGTCTGCGAACTATGGCTACACCTTC. Its protein is CASSNQGSANYGYTF.

V gene TRBV6-6 combines with J gene TRBJ2-1, with TRBD2 identical over 10 bases. The CDR3 is 13 residues long. Trimming took 8 bases from V and 5 from J; bases not matched to a gene: 3. Germline V CDR1 and CDR2: MNHNY, SVGAGI (reference sequence). The CDR3 sequence is CASQRGGNNEQFF. The CDR3 DNA reads TGTGCCAGCCAGCGGGGGGGAAACAATGAGCAGTTCTTC.

The chain employs TRBV7-8 and TRBJ1-6, with D maybe TRBD1 (5 bases). Trimming removed 1 base at V and 8 bases at J, with 15 bases between. Germline V gene data show CDR1 as SGHVS and CDR2 as FQNEAQ. The CDR3 is made up of 16 amino acids. Here the CDR3 reads CASSLEGFSSHSPLHF. The CDR3 nucleotides are TGTGCCAGCAGCTTAGAGGGGTTCTCCTCCCATTCACCCCTCCACTTT.

The chain recombines TRBV19 with TRBJ2-1, with D perhaps matching TRBD2 (6 bases). Germline assignment: CDR1 LNHDA and CDR2 SQIVND (reference sequence). Between the trimmed V and J ends, which lost 7 bases and 8 bases, there was a span of 15 bases. CDR3 size: 13 residues. The CDR3 DNA is TGTGCCAGTAACGGGGGAGTTACGGATGAGCAGTTCTTC. Translated: CASNGGVTDEQFF.

The chain joins TRBV10-3 to TRBJ2-7; 8 nucleotides match TRBD1. The CDR3 is made up of 13 amino acids. V was clipped by 11 bases and J by 1 base; unmatched bases: 7. CDR1 is ENHRY, CDR2 SYGVKD, per germline. In DNA, the CDR3 is TGTGCCGTCCGACAGGGGCTATCCTACGAGCAGTACTTC. It specifies CAVRQGLSYEQYF.

The genes are TRBV23-1 and TRBJ2-5, with 7 bases matching TRBD1. TRBV23-1 is an open reading frame, and its role is uncertain. CDR3 size: 15 residues. The junction had 4 bases not matched to a gene; V was cut back by 2 bases and J by 1 base. The CDR3 here is CASSQPDRLQETQYF. The CDR3 DNA follows: TGCGCCAGCAGTCAACCGGACAGGCTCCAAGAGACCCAGTACTTC.

This clone was recorded only once. The chain is built from TRBV30 and TRBJ2-7; 9 bases line up with TRBD2. This CDR3 has 15 residues. Germline assignment: CDR1 GTSNPN and CDR2 SVGIG (reference sequence). V dropped 4 bases and J dropped 5; count of bases not matched to a gene: 12. The CDR3 region has the DNA TGTGCCTGGAAAATATCAAGCGGGAGGAGTGACGAGCAGTACTTC. It yields the protein CAWKISSGRSDEQYF.

The V and J genes are TRBV28 and TRBJ2-7; TRBD2 aligns across 11 bases. Germline V CDR1 and CDR2: MDHEN, SYDVKM. The CDR3 sequence is 17 residues long. V was pared by 5 bases and J by 0 bases, with 9 bases of the junction left unmatched. The CDR3 here is CASSPWGTSGTSYEQYF. For the CDR3, the DNA is TGTGCCAGCAGTCCATGGGGGACTAGCGGCACCTCCTACGAGCAGTACTTC.

This clone has only one observation. Here the CDR3 DNA reads TGTGCCTGGAGTTGGGTAACAGGGGGTTCCTACGAGCAGTACTTC. Protein: CAWSWVTGGSYEQYF. This chain joins TRBV30 and TRBJ2-7; 8 bases align to TRBD1. Per the germline V gene, CDR1 is GTSNPN and CDR2 is SVGIG (reference sequence). V lost 2 bases to trimming and J lost 1 base; unmatched junction nucleotides: 7. The CDR3 has 15 residues.

V and J are TRBV7-2 and TRBJ1-2, with 11 bases identical to TRBD1. V dropped 4 bases and J dropped 2; count of bases not matched to a gene: 12. CDR3 length equals 18 residues. The germline CDR1 and CDR2 sequences are SGHTA and FQGNSA. The DNA of the CDR3 is TGTGCCAGCAGCTGGACCGGGACAGGGGGGACTTCAAACTATGGCTACACCTTC. Translating gives CASSWTGTGGTSNYGYTF.